Listed below are T cell receptor beta chains from one sample, sequenced in a study of read filtering for tumor transcriptome and immune sequencing. TCRdb re-derived calls from the reads in MiXCR, one entry per CDR3 protein. Among approximately 150,000 distinct CDR3 sequences listed, around 14% were seen once. Sequencing was performed on a population of CD138-negative cells sorted from bone marrow. The receptors shown here come from a donor aged 40 or older with multiple myeloma. Each CDR3 is given with its conserved first and last residue. A D gene is named only where the DNA matches it firmly. The size field is filled for only some rows; it gives once, few, many or a size class.

CDR3aa | CDR3nt | d_gene | abundance | j_gene | len | v_gene
CASSEGYHEQYF | TGTGCCAGCAGCGAGGGCTACCACGAGCAGTACTTC | . | . | TRBJ2-7 | 12 | TRBV6-2/TRBV6-3
CASKTVAYNEQFF | TGTGCCAGTAAGACAGTAGCCTACAATGAGCAGTTCTTC | . | many | TRBJ2-1 | 13 | TRBV11-2
CASSPPAGTDTQYF | TGCGCCAGCAGCCCCCCAGCGGGCACAGATACGCAGTATTTT | . | many | TRBJ2-3 | 14 | TRBV5-1
CASSQDRQGAFF | TGCGCCAGCAGCCAAGATAGGCAGGGAGCTTTCTTT | . | few | TRBJ1-1 | 12 | TRBV4-1
CASSRGTGGKETQYF | TGTGCCAGCAGCCGAGGGACAGGGGGCAAAGAGACCCAGTACTTC | TRBD1 | many | TRBJ2-5 | 15 | TRBV7-9
CASSQGLSEANYGYTF | TGTGCCAGCAGCCAAGGGCTTTCCGAAGCTAACTATGGCTACACCTTC | . | . | TRBJ1-2 | 16 | TRBV3-1
CASSLGGRAGDTQYF | TGTGCCAGCAGCTTAGGAGGGAGGGCCGGGGATACGCAGTATTTT | TRBD2 | few | TRBJ2-3 | 15 | TRBV7-2
CATSDPRTSRNEQFF | TGTGCCACCAGTGACCCCAGGACTAGCCGCAATGAGCAGTTCTTC | TRBD2 | . | TRBJ2-1 | 15 | TRBV24-1
CASSRAGTSGSSYNEQFF | TGTGCCAGCAGCCGCGCCGGGACTAGCGGGAGTTCCTACAATGAGCAGTTCTTC | TRBD2 | many | TRBJ2-1 | 18 | TRBV6-2/TRBV6-3
CASSPRTGGNTEAFF | TGCGCCAGCAGCCCTAGGACAGGAGGGAACACTGAAGCTTTCTTT | TRBD1 | many | TRBJ1-1 | 15 | TRBV5-1
CASSRRGGGELFF | TGTGCCAGCAGCCGTAGGGGAGGCGGGGAGCTGTTTTTT | . | many | TRBJ2-2 | 13 | TRBV12-3/TRBV12-4
CASSLEALGRAFF | TGTGCCAGCAGCTTAGAGGCACTCGGAAGAGCTTTCTTT | . | many | TRBJ1-1 | 13 | TRBV7-2
CASSQRASGNQPQHF | TGCGCCAGCAGCCAAAGAGCATCGGGCAATCAGCCCCAGCATTTT | . | many | TRBJ1-5 | 15 | TRBV4-1
CSVERRANEQFF | TGCAGCGTTGAGAGGAGGGCCAATGAGCAGTTCTTC | . | many | TRBJ2-1 | 12 | TRBV29-1
CASSLEEDTQYF | TGTGCCAGCAGCTTAGAAGAAGATACGCAGTATTTT | . | many | TRBJ2-3 | 12 | TRBV7-8
CASSSSPGTGGEGNQPQHF | TGTGCCAGCAGCTCCAGTCCCGGGACAGGGGGCGAGGGCAATCAGCCCCAGCATTTT | TRBD1 | many | TRBJ1-5 | 19 | TRBV7-9
CASIWGRSYEQYF | TGTGCCAGCATTTGGGGCCGTTCCTACGAGCAGTACTTC | . | many | TRBJ2-7 | 13 | TRBV2
CASSEVDTQYF | TGTGCCAGCAGTGAAGTAGATACGCAGTATTTT | . | many | TRBJ2-3 | 11 | TRBV6-1
CSVSGGPETQYF | TGCAGCGTATCAGGGGGCCCAGAGACCCAGTACTTC | TRBD1 | many | TRBJ2-5 | 12 | TRBV29-1
CASSQWGTSGVNEQFF | TGCGCCAGCAGCCAATGGGGGACTAGCGGGGTCAATGAGCAGTTCTTC | TRBD2 | many | TRBJ2-1 | 16 | TRBV4-3
CPRWRDGSTDTQYF | TGTCCCAGGTGGCGGGACGGTAGCACAGATACGCAGTATTTT | . | many | TRBJ2-3 | 14 | TRBV24-1
CATSDRDRGVLDTQYF | TGTGCCACCAGCGACCGGGACAGGGGGGTTTTGGATACGCAGTATTTT | TRBD1 | many | TRBJ2-3 | 16 | TRBV15
CASSPPVGKETQYF | TGTGCCAGCAGCCCCCCGGTGGGAAAAGAGACCCAGTACTTC | . | . | TRBJ2-5 | 14 | TRBV13
CASSYPPQPQHF | TGTGCCAGCAGTTACCCGCCTCAGCCCCAGCATTTT | . | many | TRBJ1-5 | 12 | TRBV6-6
CASSFLAGGHEQFF | TGTGCCAGCAGCTTTCTAGCGGGAGGACATGAGCAGTTCTTC | TRBD2 | many | TRBJ2-1 | 14 | TRBV11-2
CASTRGLEHNEQFF | TGTGCCAGCACCAGAGGACTAGAACACAATGAGCAGTTCTTC | TRBD2 | many | TRBJ2-1 | 14 | TRBV6-1
CASTPRWGSRGYYGYTF | TGTGCCAGCACTCCTCGTTGGGGGAGTCGGGGCTACTATGGCTACACCTTC | . | many | TRBJ1-2 | 17 | TRBV6-1
CASSSTGGSEAFF | TGTGCCAGCAGCTCCACCGGGGGCAGCGAAGCTTTCTTT | . | few | TRBJ1-1 | 13 | TRBV5-4
CSATSGSTRGTDTQYF | TGCAGTGCTACAAGCGGGAGTACCCGCGGCACAGATACGCAGTATTTT | TRBD2 | many | TRBJ2-3 | 16 | TRBV20-1
CASSETEGQPQHF | TGTGCCAGCTCAGAGACAGAGGGTCAGCCCCAGCATTTT | . | many | TRBJ1-5 | 13 | TRBV18
CASSPRAGVHNEQFF | TGTGCCAGTAGTCCGAGAGCGGGCGTCCACAATGAGCAGTTCTTC | . | many | TRBJ2-1 | 15 | TRBV19
CASSLFHRESSYNEQFF | TGCGCCAGCAGCCTATTTCATCGGGAGAGCTCCTACAATGAGCAGTTCTTC | . | many | TRBJ2-1 | 17 | TRBV4-1
CSVRKTGELFF | TGCAGCGTAAGGAAAACCGGGGAGCTGTTTTTT | . | many | TRBJ2-2 | 11 | TRBV29-1
CASSTDSGEQYF | TGTGCCAGTAGTACAGATAGTGGCGAGCAGTACTTC | . | many | TRBJ2-7 | 12 | TRBV19
CASSLDGSNQPQRF | TGCGCCAGCAGCTTGGACGGTAGCAATCAGCCCCAGCGTTTT | . | few | TRBJ1-5 | 14 | TRBV5-1
CASSLRNAGGMDEQFF | TGTGCCAGCAGCTTAAGAAATGCGGGAGGGATGGATGAGCAGTTCTTC | TRBD2 | many | TRBJ2-1 | 16 | TRBV7-3
CSASGTEGEKLFF | TGCAGTGCTTCCGGGACGGAAGGGGAAAAACTGTTTTTT | . | many | TRBJ1-4 | 13 | TRBV20-1
CAWSGEILFGYTF | TGTGCCTGGAGTGGGGAGATCCTGTTTGGCTACACCTTC | . | few | TRBJ1-2 | 13 | TRBV30
CASSPWLDFTDTQYF | TGCGCCAGCAGCCCGTGGCTGGACTTCACAGATACGCAGTATTTT | . | many | TRBJ2-3 | 15 | TRBV5-1
CASSFDRGRTYNEQFF | TGTGCCAGCAGTTTTGACAGGGGAAGGACCTACAATGAGCAGTTCTTC | TRBD1 | many | TRBJ2-1 | 16 | TRBV28
CASSHPLYTEAFF | TGTGCCAGCAGCCACCCACTTTACACTGAAGCTTTCTTT | . | many | TRBJ1-1 | 13 | TRBV7-9
CAISTYSYNEQFF | TGTGCCATCAGTACCTACAGTTACAATGAGCAGTTCTTC | . | many | TRBJ2-1 | 13 | TRBV10-3
CASSYSPSALTF | TGTGCCAGCAGTTACTCCCCATCGGCTCTGACTTTC | . | few | TRBJ2-6 | 12 | TRBV6-2/TRBV6-3
CASSQDPRITGATGELFF | TGTGCCAGCAGCCAAGACCCAAGGATCACAGGGGCTACCGGGGAGCTGTTTTTT | TRBD1 | . | TRBJ2-2 | 18 | TRBV3-1
CATSDFGRRGLATTGELFF | TGTGCCACCAGTGATTTCGGGCGTCGGGGACTAGCAACCACCGGGGAGCTGTTTTTT | TRBD2 | many | TRBJ2-2 | 19 | TRBV24-1
CASSRSVNEQYF | TGTGCCAGCAGCCGGTCGGTGAACGAGCAGTACTTC | . | . | TRBJ2-7 | 12 | TRBV7-9
CASSEYYEQYF | TGTGCCAGCAGTGAATATTACGAGCAGTACTTC | . | many | TRBJ2-7 | 11 | TRBV2
CASRSVAGGSGYNEQFF | TGTGCCAGCAGATCGGTAGCGGGTGGTTCAGGATACAATGAGCAGTTCTTC | TRBD2 | many | TRBJ2-1 | 17 | TRBV2
CASSYYQGDQPQHF | TGTGCCAGCAGTTACTACCAGGGGGATCAGCCCCAGCATTTT | TRBD1 | many | TRBJ1-5 | 14 | TRBV6-2/TRBV6-3
CASTPGLAGGRNTRELFF | TGTGCTAGCACTCCGGGACTAGCGGGAGGGAGAAACACCAGGGAGCTGTTTTTT | TRBD2 | few | TRBJ2-2 | 18 | TRBV3-1
CASSPGDRSTGTQYF | TGTGCCAGCAGCCCGGGGGACAGAAGCACAGGTACGCAGTATTTT | . | . | TRBJ2-3 | 15 | TRBV13
CASSVTGTGRTEAFF | TGTGCCAGCAGCGTTACCGGGACAGGGAGGACTGAAGCTTTCTTT | TRBD1 | many | TRBJ1-1 | 15 | TRBV7-8
CASSFGTSGGHRPAQFF | TGTGCCAGCAGCTTCGGGACTAGCGGGGGGCACAGGCCAGCGCAGTTCTTC | TRBD2 | . | TRBJ2-1 | 17 | TRBV7-9
CAIREGRGDSNQPQHF | TGTGCCATCAGGGAGGGGCGCGGAGATAGCAATCAGCCCCAGCATTTT | . | many | TRBJ1-5 | 16 | TRBV10-3
CASSRPNTEAFF | TGCGCCAGCAGCCGACCGAACACTGAAGCTTTCTTT | . | many | TRBJ1-1 | 12 | TRBV5-1
CSARDFTGSSYNEQFF | TGCAGTGCTAGAGATTTTACAGGGAGCTCCTACAATGAGCAGTTCTTC | . | many | TRBJ2-1 | 16 | TRBV20-1
CASSSGIQETQYF | TGTGCCAGCAGCTCAGGGATCCAAGAGACCCAGTACTTC | . | . | TRBJ2-5 | 13 | TRBV7-2
CASSSPGQGLSGANVLTF | TGTGCCAGCAGTTCCCCGGGACAGGGGCTCTCTGGGGCCAACGTCCTGACTTTC | TRBD1 | . | TRBJ2-6 | 18 | TRBV27